This T cell receptor beta chain was profiled in a study of T-cell reconstitution after alpha-beta-depleted transplantation in children. Germline CDR1 is ENHRY and CDR2 is SYGVKD. The V end was cut by 11 bases, the J end by 2 bases, with 24 bases between. The CDR3 runs 16 residues. This clonotype has a count of ten or more. For TCRbeta, the library was prepared with unique molecular identifiers. Using its own MiXCR run on the PCR reads, TCRdb lists one record per CDR3 protein. The sample includes roughly 220,000 distinct CDR3 sequences, over 9.5% seen only once; the top ten take approximately 5%. Here the sequenced sample was PBMCs from the stem cell graft donor, taken from the stem cell graft. The rearrangement links TRBV10-3 to TRBJ2-5; D may be TRBD2 (6 bases). The receptor's source is a human donor who donated a stem cell graft to a child with SCID. The CDR3 sequence is CAAAWRDRSPQETQYF. The CDR3 bases are TGTGCCGCGGCGTGGCGGGACCGAAGCCCACAAGAGACCCAGTACTTC.